The 19 T cell receptor beta chains below all came from one sample that was sequenced in a study of T-cell memory formation after mild COVID-19. Each CDR3 protein is one row after TCRdb ran MiXCR on the 5' RACE reads. The sample lists 29,000 or so distinct CDR3 sequences, less than 15% occurring once. The specimen was PBMCs or a T cell subset sorted from them (not recorded which). The source of these receptors is an adult woman who had mild COVID-19 (a few samples of this study predate the infection). Cell type and time point are not known.

This clonotype was recorded at least ten times. The rearrangement joins TRBV12-3 or TRBV12-4 to TRBJ1-1; D is unresolved. Trimming left V 3 bases short and J 1 base short, with 12 bases between. CDR3 length equals 15 residues. CDR3 DNA: TGTGCCAGCAGTTTGCGGATGTCAGCGAACACTGAAGCTTTCTTT. Residues: CASSLRMSANTEAFF.

The rearrangement uses TRBV5-1 and TRBJ2-7, with 8 bases identical to TRBD1. Germline CDR1 reads SGHRS; CDR2 reads YFSETQ. There are 15 residues in the CDR3. The V gene end was trimmed by 4 bases and the J gene end by 2 bases; junction bases not matched to a gene: 8. This chain's CDR3 is CASSLSGQGTYEQYF. In DNA, the CDR3 is TGCGCCAGCAGCCTGAGCGGACAGGGCACCTACGAGCAGTACTTC.

Ten or more counts support this clonotype. The V gene is TRBV4-3, the J gene TRBJ2-7, with 12 positions matching TRBD2. V lost 1 base to trimming and J lost 5 bases; unmatched junction nucleotides: 0. The CDR3 is 14 amino acids. CDR1 is LGHNA, CDR2 YSLEER, per germline. The CDR3: CASSQGLAGDEQYF. The CDR3 nucleotides read TGCGCCAGCAGCCAAGGACTAGCGGGAGACGAGCAGTACTTC.

In its sample, this clonotype was seen many times. The chain carries TRBV20-1 and TRBJ2-7, with D hard to call. Germline V gene lookup returns CDR1 DFQATT and CDR2 SNEGSKA (reference sequence). Trimming shortened V by 2 bases and J by 1 base, and 6 bases separated the two germline ends. The CDR3 has 12 amino acids. The chain's CDR3 is CSARSGSYEQYF. CDR3 nucleotide sequence: TGCAGTGCTAGAAGTGGATCCTACGAGCAGTACTTC.

This clonotype was found many times. The rearrangement joins TRBV3-1 to TRBJ1-2, with 8 bases fitting TRBD1. The trim removed 4 bases at V and 4 bases at J, leaving 5 bases unmatched. Germline V gene lookup returns CDR1 LGHDT and CDR2 YNNKEL (reference sequence). CDR3 length: 14 residues. CDR3: CASSRSDRGYGYTF. CDR3 sequence (DNA): TGTGCCAGCAGCCGGTCTGACAGGGGCTATGGCTACACCTTC.

To note about this clonotype: One base away lies a much larger clone, so this may be a sequencing read error. This chain links TRBV19 with TRBJ2-1; a weak D match, TRBD2 (7 bases). Looked up from germline, CDR1 is LNHDA and CDR2 is SQIVND (reference sequence). CDR3 size: 15 residues. Trimming took 9 bases from V and 8 from J, leaving 23 bases between them. CDR3 protein: CARSLRGGGKDEQFF. The CDR3, as DNA: TGTGCCAGGAGCCTTAGAGGGGGGGGAAAAGATGAGCAGTTCTTC.

This clonotype occurred many times. The chain joins TRBV6-6 to TRBJ2-5; 8 positions match TRBD2. CDR3 length: 16 amino acids. V shed 4 bases, J shed 4 bases, and the junction held 11 bases outside the gene matches. CDR1 is MNHNY and CDR2 is SVGAGI in the germline V gene (reference sequence). The CDR3 region is CASSSSGSPAGETQYF. The DNA for the CDR3 is TGTGCCAGCAGTTCGAGCGGGAGTCCAGCGGGAGAGACCCAGTACTTC.

At least ten counts were recorded for this clonotype. The J gene is TRBJ1-6, the V gene TRBV11-2; possibly TRBD1 for D (5 bases). Trimming removed 4 bases from V and 5 bases from J, with 9 bases in between. This CDR3 is built from 14 residues. CDR1 is SGHAT and CDR2 is FQNNGV in the germline V gene. The CDR3 region has the DNA TGTGCCAGCAGCTCAGGGAGTAATAATTCACCCCTCCACTTT. As protein: CASSSGSNNSPLHF.

The J gene is TRBJ2-1, the V gene TRBV12-5; no reliable D call. Germline CDR1 is LGHNT and CDR2 is FRNRAP. The CDR3 consists of 17 residues. V lost 2 bases, J lost 3 bases, and 17 bases lay in between. CDR3 sequence (DNA): TGTGCTAGTGGTTTGCCCACACGAAGAAAGGGCTACAATGAGCAGTTCTTC. Its protein product is CASGLPTRRKGYNEQFF.

This clonotype was counted many times. V usage is TRBV19 and J usage is TRBJ1-1; no firm D call. Between the trimmed V and J ends, which lost 7 bases and 10 bases, there was a span of 22 bases. There are 14 residues in the CDR3. The germline V gene has CDR1 LNHDA and CDR2 SQIVND (reference sequence). The CDR3 loop reads CASIPPGRPSGAFF. The CDR3 DNA reads as TGTGCCAGTATACCCCCGGGCCGACCTTCAGGAGCTTTCTTT.

The table lists this clonotype with many counts. The CDR3 protein is CSARPSSGLYNEQFF. Written as DNA, the CDR3 is TGCAGTGCTAGACCTTCTAGCGGGCTTTACAATGAGCAGTTCTTC. J is TRBJ2-1 and V is TRBV20-1; 8 bases agree with TRBD2. The germline gives CDR1 DFQATT, CDR2 SNEGSKA (reference sequence). V gave up 2 bases and J gave up 4 bases; unmatched junction bases: 7. This CDR3 region has 15 residues.

In regard to this clonotype: Possible read error: a much larger clone is one base away. The V call is TRBV18, the J call TRBJ2-2; no clear D gene. CDR3 size: 12 residues. Germline loops: CDR1 KGHSH, CDR2 LQKENI. Trimming took off 3 bases at V and 7 bases at J, with 6 bases between the two ends. In DNA, the CDR3 is TGTGCCAGCTCACCGCCGTACGGGGAGCTGTTTTTT. It yields the protein CASSPPYGELFF. The variable domain in full, completed from reference TRBV18 and TRBJ2-2, reads NAGVMQNPRHLVRRRGQEARLRCSPMKGHSHVYWYRQLPEEGLKFMVYLQKENIIDESGMPKERFSAEFPKEGPSILRIQQVVRGDSAAYFCASSPPYGELFFGEGSRLTVL.

This clonotype has a count of ten or more. The chain recombines TRBV7-9 with TRBJ1-1; D perhaps matches TRBD1 (5 bases). Germline values: CDR1 SEHNR, CDR2 FQNEAQ (reference sequence). The ends were cut back, 3 bases at V and 3 bases at J, with 17 bases in the middle. The CDR3 consists of 16 residues. Here the CDR3 reads CASSFGAVNGYTEAFF. The DNA for the CDR3 is TGTGCCAGCAGCTTTGGGGCAGTTAATGGGTACACTGAAGCTTTCTTT.

This clonotype was seen ten or more times. The chain links TRBV6-1 to TRBJ1-4, with 8 bases aligning to TRBD1. Trimming took 5 bases from V and 7 from J; bases not matched to a gene: 9. Germline assignment: CDR1 MNHNS and CDR2 SASEGT. The CDR3 length is 15 residues. This chain's CDR3 is CASSPGQAFGEKLFF. DNA of the CDR3: TGTGCCAGCAGTCCGGGACAGGCGTTTGGTGAAAAACTGTTTTTT.

This clonotype was seen repeatedly, ten times or more. The chain carries TRBV12-3 or TRBV12-4 and TRBJ1-1; D may be TRBD1 (5 bases). The CDR3 sequence is 14 residues long. The V and J ends lost 3 bases and 6 bases respectively, with 14 bases between them. The CDR3 bases are TGTGCCAGCAGTTTTCGTGGGGGGGAGGCTGAAGCTTTCTTT. As protein: CASSFRGGEAEAFF.

There are many counts of this clonotype. This sequence joins TRBV3-1 and TRBJ1-6; no definite D call. V lost 3 bases to trimming and J lost 6 bases, with 12 bases between them. The germline V gene encodes CDR1 LGHDT and CDR2 YNNKEL (reference sequence). This CDR3 comprises 15 residues. CDR3 sequence (DNA): TGTGCCAGCAGCCACGTCGGACTCAGTAATTCACCCCTCCACTTT. This sequence encodes CASSHVGLSNSPLHF. Full variable domain (missing parts from reference TRBV3-1 and TRBJ1-6): DTAVSQTPKYLVTQMGNDKSIKCEQNLGHDTMYWYKQDSKKFLKIMFSYNNKELIINETVPNRFSPKSPDKAHLNLHINSLELGDSAVYFCASSHVGLSNSPLHFGNGTRLTVT.

This clonotype has ten or more counts. CDR3 DNA: TGTGCCAGCTCACCCCCCGGTGGGGCAGCGCACACTGAAGCTTTCTTT. It is translated as CASSPPGGAAHTEAFF. This chain uses TRBV18 with TRBJ1-1, with a tentative D call TRBD1 (5 bases). V lost 3 bases to trimming and J lost 3 bases, with 17 bases between them. The CDR3 runs to 16 residues. Germline V gives CDR1 KGHSH, CDR2 LQKENI.

This clonotype was recorded many times. The V gene is TRBV5-1, the J gene TRBJ2-1, with 7 bases that match TRBD2. The CDR3 is 11 residues long. Germline CDR1 is SGHRS and CDR2 is YFSETQ. V lost 3 bases and J lost 9; bases outside the gene matches: 0. The CDR3 nucleotides are TGCGCCAGCAGCTGGGAGGGTGAGCAGTTCTTC. Protein sequence: CASSWEGEQFF.

This clonotype occurred many times. The chain is built from TRBV20-1 and TRBJ2-7; tentatively, D is TRBD2 (6 bases). Trimming stripped 0 bases from V and 0 bases from J, with 15 bases between. The germline V gene has CDR1 DFQATT and CDR2 SNEGSKA (reference sequence). The CDR3 totals 16 residues. CDR3 DNA sequence: TGCAGTGCTAGAGATTTGGGCGGGACCAGCTCCTACGAGCAGTACTTC. Protein: CSARDLGGTSSYEQYF.